This T cell receptor (beta chain) was identified during a study of graft-versus-host responses after intestinal transplantation. Comments on this clone: The antigen is undetermined.

Sequencing used immunoSEQ multiplex PCR; TCRdb keeps in-frame clones, though not all of them. The sample holds about 94,000 clones, roughly nine tenths seen once. V lost 4 bases, J lost 0 bases, and 6 bases stayed unmatched. Germline assignment: CDR1 MGHRA and CDR2 YSYEKL. This CDR3 is 15 amino acids long. The TCR comes from a human donor who received an intestinal transplant. Sequenced material: unstimulated CD8+ T cells sorted from spleen or lymph node cells, taken before intestinal transplant. The chain employs TRBV4-1 and TRBJ2-7; 7 bases are shared with TRBD2. The chain's CDR3 is CASSPTSTNSYEQYF. The CDR3 DNA reads TGCGCCAGCAGCCCGACTAGCACAAACTCCTACGAGCAGTACTTC.